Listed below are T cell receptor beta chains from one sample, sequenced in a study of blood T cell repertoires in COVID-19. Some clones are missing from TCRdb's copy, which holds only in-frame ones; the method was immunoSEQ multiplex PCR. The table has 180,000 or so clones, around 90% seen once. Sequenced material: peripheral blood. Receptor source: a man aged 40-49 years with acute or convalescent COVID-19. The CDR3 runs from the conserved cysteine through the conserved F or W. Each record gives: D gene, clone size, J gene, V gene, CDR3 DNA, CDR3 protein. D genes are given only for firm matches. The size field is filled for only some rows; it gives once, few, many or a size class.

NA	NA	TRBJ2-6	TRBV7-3	TGTGCCAGCAGCTTAACAGGGGGAGCTGGGGCCAACGTCCTGACTTTC	CASSLTGGAGANVLTF
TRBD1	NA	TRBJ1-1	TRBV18	TGTGCCAGCTCACCACCGGGACAGGGGGCGATTGAAGCTTTCTTT	CASSPPGQGAIEAFF
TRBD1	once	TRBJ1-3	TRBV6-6	TGTGCCAGCAGTCGACGACAGGGAAGCTTTGGAAACACCATATATTTT	CASSRRQGSFGNTIYF
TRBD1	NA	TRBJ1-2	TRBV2	TGTGCCAGCAGTGAACCAAACAGGGACAGCTATGGCTACACCTTC	CASSEPNRDSYGYTF
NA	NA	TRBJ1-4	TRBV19	TGTGCCAGTAGTTTCCGGAGGAGTGACGAAAAACTGTTTTTT	CASSFRRSDEKLFF
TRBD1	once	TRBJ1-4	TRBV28	TGTGCCAGCAGTTTAGTAGATTCGGGACAGGAGGGTGAAAAACTGTTTTTT	CASSLVDSGQEGEKLFF
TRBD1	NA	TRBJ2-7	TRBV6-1	TGTGCCAGCAGTTCCGACAGGGGTTTTGTCTACGAGCAGTACTTC	CASSSDRGFVYEQYF
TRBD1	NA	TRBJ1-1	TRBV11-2	TGTGCCAGCAGCTTCAATACAGGGGGCACTGAAGCTTTCTTT	CASSFNTGGTEAFF
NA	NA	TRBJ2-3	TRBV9	TGTGCCAGCAGCGGAGGAATCACAGATACGCAGTATTTT	CASSGGITDTQYF
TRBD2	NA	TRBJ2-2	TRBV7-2	TGTGCCAGCAGCACTAGCGGGGCCGGCGGGGAGCTGTTTTTT	CASSTSGAGGELFF
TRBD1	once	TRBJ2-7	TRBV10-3	TGTGCCATCAGTGAGTCGACAGGGAGCTACGAGCAGTACTTC	CAISESTGSYEQYF
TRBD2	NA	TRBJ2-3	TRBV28	TGTGCCAGCAGCCCCGGACTAGCGCCCACAGATACGCAGTATTTT	CASSPGLAPTDTQYF
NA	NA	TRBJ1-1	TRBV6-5	TGTGCCAGCAGCTTACAGGGATCGGGGACTGAAGCTTTCTTT	CASSLQGSGTEAFF
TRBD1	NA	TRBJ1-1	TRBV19	TGTGCCAGTATTCGGGACAGGGGAACTGAAGCTTTCTTT	CASIRDRGTEAFF
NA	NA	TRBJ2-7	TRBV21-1	TGTGCCAGCAGCAAGGGGCAGATGACCTACGAGCAGTACTTC	CASSKGQMTYEQYF
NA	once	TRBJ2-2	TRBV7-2	TGTGCCAGCAGCTTAGGGTGGGCAGCGAACACCGGGGAGCTGTTTTTT	CASSLGWAANTGELFF